This TCR beta chain comes out of a study of blood T cell repertoires in COVID-19. Overall study context: COVID-19 samples from acute and convalescent phases originated in the United States, Italy and Spain. T cells, B-cell-depleted T cells, or PBMCs supplied cDNA or gDNA.

The trim removed 2 bases at V and 5 bases at J, leaving 8 bases unmatched. Germline V gives CDR1 SGHRS, CDR2 YFSETQ. The CDR3 consists of 15 residues. Per the original methods: Nucleated cell number was recorded as an estimate derived from reference gene primer amplification. TCRdb's table, derived via immunoSEQ multiplex PCR, lists solely in-frame clones and lacks some. The DNA gave D and trimming, while V, J and clone size come from that table. The repertoire holds roughly 220,000 clones, with around 82% as singletons. Material: peripheral blood. The chain has TRBV5-1 and TRBJ2-5, with 8 bases lining up with TRBD2. The clonotype comes from a woman in her 30s who had recovered from COVID-19. The CDR3 bases are TGCGCCAGCAGCTTCCCCAGCGGGAGTCAGGAGACCCAGTACTTC. Residues: CASSFPSGSQETQYF.